The 11 T cell receptor beta chains below come from one sample, sequenced in a study of cytomegalovirus exposure and HLA in healthy donors. 60 Vbeta and 13 Jbeta primers were used in PCR. Sequencing used immunoSEQ multiplex PCR; TCRdb keeps in-frame clones, though not all of them. The data hold roughly 200,000 clones, with over 70% observed a single time. The sequencing sample was made of PBMCs. Every receptor here comes from a middle-aged man in good health and CMV-seropositive.

J is TRBJ2-5 and V is TRBV7-2, with 10 bases lining up with TRBD1. J was trimmed by 4 bases and V by 4 bases; bases with no gene match: 3. The CDR3 is made up of 14 amino acids. CDR1 SGHTA and CDR2 FQGNSA come from the germline V gene. Here the CDR3 reads CASSWRTGGETQYF. The CDR3 coding sequence is TGTGCCAGCAGCTGGAGGACAGGGGGAGAGACCCAGTACTTC.

The rearrangement joins TRBV5-5 to TRBJ1-2; 8 bases fit TRBD1. Germline CDR1 and CDR2: SGHKS and YYEKEE (reference sequence). The junction had 3 bases not matched to a gene; V was cut back by 3 bases and J by 5 bases. This CDR3 comprises 13 residues. CDR3 loop: CASSSGGLYGYTF. DNA for the CDR3: TGTGCCAGCAGCTCAGGGGGCTTATATGGCTACACCTTC.

The chain couples TRBV9 to TRBJ1-1; no reliable D call. Per germline, CDR1 SGDLS and CDR2 YYNGEE. The CDR3 loop spans 13 amino acids. Trimming removed 3 bases from V and 1 base from J, with 7 bases in between. The DNA for the CDR3 is TGTGCCAGCAGCGGGACTACGAACACTGAAGCTTTCTTT. Translating it yields CASSGTTNTEAFF.

V gene TRBV2 combines with J gene TRBJ1-2, with 7 bases lining up with TRBD1. The CDR3 runs to 11 residues. Germline loops: CDR1 SNHLY, CDR2 FYNNEI. Germline trimming cut 8 bases from V and 6 bases from J; bases unmatched to any gene: 3. CDR3 loop: CASGTDDGYTF. The CDR3, as DNA: TGTGCCAGCGGGACAGACGATGGCTACACCTTC.

The rearrangement links TRBV6-1 to TRBJ2-2; TRBD1 agrees at 7 bases. The trim removed 6 bases at V and 3 bases at J, leaving 4 bases unmatched. CDR1 is MNHNS, CDR2 SASEGT, per germline. The CDR3 runs to 14 residues. The CDR3 DNA follows: TGTGCCAGCAGCTGGGACAGATACACCGGGGAGCTGTTTTTT. This sequence encodes CASSWDRYTGELFF.

The chain joins TRBV19 to TRBJ2-6, with D possibly matching TRBD1 (6 bases). V was trimmed by 4 bases and J by 2 bases, leaving 6 bases between them. CDR3 size: 14 residues. Germline assignment: CDR1 LNHDA and CDR2 SQIVND (reference sequence). CDR3 sequence: CASSTGAGANVLTF. CDR3 bases: TGTGCCAGTAGTACAGGGGCTGGGGCCAACGTCCTGACTTTC.

CDR3: CASSVGGQVSGNTIYF. The CDR3 DNA reads as TGTGCCAGCAGTGTAGGGGGACAAGTATCTGGAAACACCATATATTTT. This chain joins TRBV2 and TRBJ1-3; maybe TRBD1 (6 bases). V was clipped by 4 bases and J by 1 base, with 14 bases between them. The germline CDR1 and CDR2 sequences are SNHLY and FYNNEI. There are 16 residues in the CDR3.

This clone has just one count. This chain joins TRBV5-1 and TRBJ2-1; 9 positions match TRBD2. CDR1 and CDR2 (germline): SGHRS, YFSETQ. J gave up 4 bases and V 1 base, and 6 bases lay outside the gene matches. The CDR3 loop spans 16 amino acids. CDR3 nucleotides: TGCGCCAGCAGCTTGACCAGCGGGAGGTCTTACAATGAGCAGTTCTTC. Translated: CASSLTSGRSYNEQFF. Full variable domain (rest looked up from reference TRBV5-1 and TRBJ2-1): KAGVTQTPRYLIKTRGQQVTLSCSPISGHRSVSWYQQTPGQGLQFLFEYFSETQRNKGNFPGRFSGRQFSNSRSEMNVSTLELGDSALYLCASSLTSGRSYNEQFFGPGTRLTVL.

The chain combines TRBV7-2 with TRBJ2-7; 11 bases align to TRBD2. Germline lookup yields CDR1 SGHTA and CDR2 FQGNSA. Unmatched junction bases numbered 7, after V lost 5 bases and J lost 1 base. The CDR3 totals 16 residues. CDR3 sequence: CASSGGLAGGSYEQYF. The CDR3, as DNA: TGTGCCAGCAGCGGAGGGCTAGCGGGAGGATCCTACGAGCAGTACTTC.

The V and J genes are TRBV28 and TRBJ1-5; the D is unclear. Trimming pared 5 bases from V and 2 bases from J, leaving 7 bases between. Looked up from germline, CDR1 is MDHEN and CDR2 is SYDVKM. CDR3 size: 13 residues. As DNA, the CDR3 is TGTGCCAGCAGTATAGAAGGCAATCAGCCCCAGCATTTT. Its protein product is CASSIEGNQPQHF.

In regard to this clone: The sample holds other DNA sequences that translate to the same CDR3. The J gene is TRBJ1-2, the V gene TRBV9, with D maybe TRBD1 (6 bases). This CDR3 has 16 residues. Germline-derived CDR1 and CDR2 are SGDLS and YYNGEE. The V and J ends lost 0 bases and 4 bases respectively, with 16 bases between them. The DNA of the CDR3 is TGTGCCAGCAGCGTAGATGTGGGGGCTGGGGCCTATGGCTACACCTTC. Its translation is CASSVDVGAGAYGYTF.